These 6 T cell receptor beta chains were sequenced from one sample in a study of shared clonotypes between healthy human individuals. Here immunoSEQ multiplex PCR was the method, and the copy in TCRdb shows in-frame clones only, minus some. Among roughly 1,000,000 clones listed, 70% to 80% were seen once. Sequences were obtained from memory CD4+ T cells from PBMCs. Subset here: CD45RA-negative fraction. These receptors were obtained from a man younger than 30 in good health. Some clones in this sample may be carry-over from other donors' samples.

V gene TRBV6-1 combines with J gene TRBJ1-1; no clear D. The V gene lost 2 bases and the J gene lost 10 bases, with 2 bases spanning the gap. This CDR3 is built from 9 residues. Germline V CDR1 and CDR2: MNHNS, SASEGT. The CDR3 bases are TGTGCCAGCAGTGAAAGAGCTTTCTTT. This sequence encodes CASSERAFF.

This sequence joins TRBV11-2 and TRBJ2-2; D tentatively fits TRBD1 or TRBD2 (5 bases each). Trimming pared 1 base from V and 3 bases from J, leaving 18 bases between. The CDR3 runs 18 residues. CDR1 and CDR2 (germline): SGHAT, FQNNGV. CDR3 sequence reads: CASSLGDALLGDTGELFF. CDR3 sequence (DNA): TGTGCCAGCAGCTTAGGGGACGCTCTGCTCGGGGACACCGGGGAGCTGTTTTTT. Variable domain in full (rest from reference TRBV11-2 and TRBJ2-2): EAGVAQSPRYKIIEKRQSVAFWCNPISGHATLYWYQQILGQGPKLLIQFQNNGVVDDSQLPKDRFSAERLKGVDSTLKIQPAKLEDSAVYLCASSLGDALLGDTGELFFGEGSRLTVL.

The genes are TRBV6-1 and TRBJ2-7; 8 bases align to TRBD2. Germline V CDR1 and CDR2: MNHNS, SASEGT. The CDR3 sequence is 15 residues long. Trimming took 3 bases from V and 7 from J; bases not matched to a gene: 11. This CDR3 reads CASSDVAGSLREQYF. CDR3 DNA sequence: TGTGCCAGCAGTGACGTAGCGGGATCCCTTAGGGAGCAGTACTTC.

The chain recombines TRBV6-6 with TRBJ1-1, with D maybe TRBD1 (5 bases). The CDR3 runs to 14 residues. Trimming removed 6 bases from V and 3 bases from J, with 14 bases in between. Germline CDR1 and CDR2: MNHNY and SVGAGI (reference sequence). The CDR3 DNA reads as TGTGCCAGCAGCCCCTCGACCAGGGACACTGAAGCTTTCTTT. Encoded protein: CASSPSTRDTEAFF.

The chain is built from TRBV10-2 and TRBJ2-4; no definite D call. The CDR3 has 14 residues. V was shortened by 0 bases and J by 10 bases, with 13 bases between the two germline ends. Germline-derived CDR1 and CDR2 are WSHSY and SAAADI. The CDR3 DNA is TGCGCCAGCAGTGAGTCGCGAACCCTAATAATTCAGTACTTC. It is translated as CASSESRTLIIQYF.

The chain couples TRBV5-1 to TRBJ2-7; D is possibly TRBD1 (6 bases). CDR1 SGHRS and CDR2 YFSETQ come from the germline V gene. Trimming took off 4 bases at V and 2 bases at J, with 13 bases between the two ends. CDR3 size: 14 residues. CDR3 sequence: CASSTSRGTYEQYF. CDR3 bases: TGCGCCAGCAGCACAAGCAGGGGAACCTACGAGCAGTACTTC.